This T cell receptor beta chain was recovered during a study of early T cells in non-severe SARS-CoV-2 infection. Looking at the study overall: Chains from this unsorted whole-blood bulk RNA could not be paired.

TCRdb reprocessed the 5' RACE reads via MiXCR and lists one record per CDR3 protein. The sample shows 100,000 to 150,000 distinct CDR3 sequences, under 15% of them seen only once. Germline V gene lookup returns CDR1 MGHRA and CDR2 YSYEKL. Deletions cut 0 bases from V and 4 bases from J, with 15 bases between. The CDR3 sequence is 16 residues long. This clonotype has just a few counts. The sequence was collected from an adult who was a healthcare worker with PCR-confirmed SARS-CoV-2 infection or an uninfected control (not recorded which). V and J are TRBV4-1 and TRBJ1-2; possible D gene TRBD1, 5 bases. Sequenced: whole blood. The CDR3 is CASSQEGEQKFYGYTF. The DNA for the CDR3 is TGCGCCAGCAGCCAAGAAGGGGAGCAGAAGTTCTATGGCTACACCTTC.